This T cell receptor beta chain was identified during a study of blood T cells in healthy people across ages. The study's findings and limits: Estimates of total diversity, which came from one million sequenced T cells, were considered to be underestimates. Relative to aged donors, long-lived donors carried more naive CD4+ cells and displayed higher diversity.

Together with a sample-barcoded 5' primer, a J-beta primer mix was included in a second PCR lasting about 7 to 11 cycles. Each of the cDNA molecules was tagged by a template-switch adaptor with 12 random nucleotides. One entry per CDR3 protein results from TCRdb running MiXCR on the 5' RACE reads. The sample includes roughly 1,500,000 distinct CDR3 sequences, about 35% of them seen just once. There are a few counts of this clonotype. Its target is unknown. Germline lookup yields CDR1 MNHNS and CDR2 SASEGT. V was cut by 1 base and J by 8 bases, with 6 bases left in between. CDR3 size: 13 residues. Sequenced sample: blood. This chain uses TRBV6-1 with TRBJ2-6; D ambiguous. The TCR originated in a woman younger than 45 in good health. CDR3 sequence (DNA): TGTGCCAGCAGTGAAGTTTTTTCCAACGTCCTGACTTTC. Translating it yields CASSEVFSNVLTF.